These T cell receptor beta chains were read from a single sample in a study of radiotherapy plus CTLA-4 blockade in lung cancer. The table came from immunoSEQ multiplex PCR; TCRdb's copy has only in-frame clones and leaves some out. Of over 80,000 clones listed, around 82% were seen once; the top ten hold roughly 0.84%. The sample consisted of peripheral blood, taken from a patient treated with radiotherapy plus ipilimumab. All receptors derive from a human donor with non-small cell lung cancer who had stable disease on radiotherapy plus ipilimumab. Both conserved end residues are part of each CDR3. The D gene is left open where the match is weak. Rows may omit the clone size; those that give it use once, few, many or a size class.

V gene,J gene,D gene,clone size,CDR3 DNA,CDR3 protein
TRBV5-5,TRBJ1-3,TRBD1,.,TGTGCCAGCACCAGGGAGGGACAGAGCTCTGGAAACACCATATATTTT,CASTREGQSSGNTIYF
TRBV5-1,TRBJ1-4,.,.,TGCGCCAGCAGCTTGAAATCGGGGCTTTCGAAGGAAAAACTGTTTTTT,CASSLKSGLSKEKLFF
TRBV7-3,TRBJ2-3,.,.,TGTGCCAGCAGCCCCTCTCGGAGTAGTCGGGCAGATACGCAGTATTTT,CASSPSRSSRADTQYF
TRBV29-1,TRBJ2-5,.,.,TGCAGCGTTGAAATGGGGGTTGGGGAGACCCAGTACTTC,CSVEMGVGETQYF
TRBV30,TRBJ1-2,.,.,TGTGCCTGGAGTGCGCCTGCCGTCGGGGCGGATGGCTACACCTTC,CAWSAPAVGADGYTF
TRBV10-1,TRBJ1-1,.,.,TGCGCCAGCAGTGAGGGGAGTGCTGGGGCTGAAGCTTTCTTT,CASSEGSAGAEAFF
TRBV11-1,TRBJ1-4,.,few,TGTGCCAGCAGCTCTAGTTGGGGGAATGAAAAACTGTTTTTT,CASSSSWGNEKLFF
TRBV9,TRBJ1-2,.,.,TGTGCCAGCAGCGTAAGCGGGACGCAGGGCTATGGCTACACCTTC,CASSVSGTQGYGYTF
TRBV29-1,TRBJ2-5,TRBD1,.,TGCAGCGTAGACAAAAGGGTAGGACAGGGGAGTGAGACCCAGTACTTC,CSVDKRVGQGSETQYF
TRBV19,TRBJ2-2,TRBD1,.,TGTGCCAGCTCTGAGGACAGGAGAAACACCGGGGAGCTGTTTTTT,CASSEDRRNTGELFF
TRBV9,TRBJ2-3,TRBD1,.,TGTGCCAGCAGCCCCTTCGGGACAGGGTCCACAGATACGCAGTATTTT,CASSPFGTGSTDTQYF
TRBV5-6,TRBJ1-5,.,.,TGTGCCAGCAGCTTGTACGGTTCGGCGAGCAATCAGCCCCAGCATTTT,CASSLYGSASNQPQHF
TRBV28,TRBJ1-4,.,.,TGTGCCAGCAGTTCATTAAGGGGTTGGGAAAAACTGTTTTTT,CASSSLRGWEKLFF
TRBV4-1,TRBJ2-7,.,.,TGCGCCAGCAGCCAAGGCCGGGACCTCACCTACGAGCAGTACTTC,CASSQGRDLTYEQYF
TRBV5-5,TRBJ2-7,.,.,TGTGCCAGCAGCTTGTTTCTGGGATCCTACGAGCAGTACTTC,CASSLFLGSYEQYF
TRBV2,TRBJ2-7,TRBD2,.,TGTGCCAGCAGTGAGACTAGCGGGACCACCCTCCTCGCGGGGCAGTACTTC,CASSETSGTTLLAGQYF
TRBV7-2,TRBJ2-7,TRBD2,.,TGTGCCAGCAGCGCTGAGCGGGGCCTTTCCTACGAGCAGTACTTC,CASSAERGLSYEQYF
TRBV28,TRBJ2-7,.,.,TGTGCCAGCAGTCCCCCCGAGAGCCACTACGAGCAGTACTTC,CASSPPESHYEQYF